The 15 T cell receptor beta chains given below trace back to one sample, sequenced in a study of control samples from healthy donors and cancer patients. The assay was immunoSEQ multiplex PCR, and TCRdb's table has in-frame clones only and misses some. In the table there are about 12,000 clones, approximately 90% of which are singletons. The sequenced sample consisted of formalin-fixed, paraffin-embedded tissue. These receptor sequences come from a male donor with melanoma.

V is TRBV24-1 and J is TRBJ2-3; 15 bases map to TRBD2. Germline assignment: CDR1 KGHDR and CDR2 SFDVKD. V lost 2 bases to trimming and J lost 2 bases; unmatched junction nucleotides: 13. The CDR3 consists of 21 residues. CDR3: CATSDSLGLAGGNQDTDTQYF. CDR3 nucleotides: TGTGCCACCAGTGATTCGTTGGGACTAGCGGGAGGAAACCAGGACACAGATACGCAGTATTTT.

The genes are TRBV27 and TRBJ2-1, with D unresolved. Trimming removed 6 bases from V and 4 bases from J, with 4 bases in between. CDR3 length: 11 amino acids. Germline values: CDR1 MNHEY, CDR2 SMNVEV (reference sequence). This CDR3 reads CASRRYNEQFF. CDR3 coding DNA: TGTGCCAGCAGACGTTACAATGAGCAGTTCTTC.

V gene TRBV19 combines with J gene TRBJ1-2; weak D call: TRBD1 (6 bases). Between the trimmed V and J ends, which lost 5 bases and 8 bases, there was a span of 12 bases. Germline CDR1 LNHDA, CDR2 SQIVND (reference sequence). This CDR3 region has 12 residues. Here the CDR3 DNA reads TGTGCCAGTAGTTACAGGGCGGACGGCTACACCTTC. It translates to CASSYRADGYTF.

The CDR3 DNA reads TGTGCCAGCAGCTTATTCCGGAGCTATGGCTACACCTTC. Protein product: CASSLFRSYGYTF. The J gene is TRBJ1-2, the V gene TRBV11-2; D call uncertain. V shed 2 bases and J shed 4 bases, with 8 bases lying between them. CDR3 length: 13 residues. Germline V gene lookup returns CDR1 SGHAT and CDR2 FQNNGV.

The V gene is TRBV3-1 (or the pseudogene TRBV3-2), the J gene TRBJ1-2; 11 nucleotides match TRBD1. V shed 5 bases, J shed 7 bases, and the junction held 3 bases outside the gene matches. The CDR3 is 13 residues long. Germline V gene sequence: CDR1 LGHDT, CDR2 YNNKEL (reference sequence). CDR3 sequence reads: CASSRDRGSGYTF. CDR3 bases: TGTGCCAGCAGCAGGGACAGGGGGTCTGGCTACACCTTC.

The V gene is TRBV7-9, the J gene TRBJ2-7, with D perhaps matching TRBD2 (6 bases). The germline V gene has CDR1 SEHNR and CDR2 FQNEAQ (reference sequence). Trimming pared 4 bases from V and 6 bases from J, leaving 16 bases between. CDR3 length: 14 residues. CDR3 DNA: TGTGCCAGCAGCTCCCCCTTGGATAGCGGCGAGCAGTACTTC. Translating it yields CASSSPLDSGEQYF.

The rearrangement links TRBV5-4 to TRBJ2-7, with 8 bases lining up with TRBD1. The CDR3 covers 16 residues. CDR1 is SGHNT and CDR2 is YYREEE in the germline V gene (reference sequence). V trimming: 3 bases; J trimming: 3 bases; junction bases outside the gene matches: 11. The chain's CDR3 is CASSSETGADLYEQYF. The CDR3 bases are TGTGCCAGCAGCTCCGAGACAGGGGCCGATCTCTACGAGCAGTACTTC.

The genes are TRBV14 and TRBJ1-2; D ambiguous. Trimming stripped 0 bases from V and 4 bases from J, with 9 bases between. CDR1 is SGHDN, CDR2 FVKESK, per germline. The CDR3 is 14 amino acids. DNA for the CDR3: TGTGCCAGCAGCCAAGATAGGACGGTCTATGGCTACACCTTC. It yields the protein CASSQDRTVYGYTF.

V usage is TRBV19 and J usage is TRBJ2-5, with TRBD2 as a possible D gene (5 bases). Germline values: CDR1 LNHDA, CDR2 SQIVND (reference sequence). The CDR3 totals 12 residues. Trimming stripped 5 bases from V and 5 bases from J, with 9 bases between. Here the CDR3 DNA reads TGTGCCAGTAGTTTCTCGGGGGAGACCCAGTACTTC. Residues: CASSFSGETQYF.

The chain combines TRBV4-2 with TRBJ2-3; TRBD2 matches at 12 bases. Per the germline V gene, CDR1 is LGHNA and CDR2 is YNFKEQ. Trimming cost V 4 bases and J 4 bases; bases outside gene matches: 3. This CDR3 spans 15 amino acids. The CDR3 spells CASSPTSGRSDTQYF. In DNA form, the CDR3 reads TGTGCCAGCAGCCCGACTAGCGGGAGATCAGATACGCAGTATTTT.

The rearrangement uses TRBV20-1 and TRBJ1-4, with D hard to call. CDR1 is DFQATT, CDR2 SNEGSKA, per germline (reference sequence). With 5 bases removed from V and 2 bases from J, the gap between germline ends came to 3 bases. The CDR3 contains 11 residues. The DNA of the CDR3 is TGCAGTGCTGCGACTAATGAAAAACTGTTTTTT. Amino acid sequence: CSAATNEKLFF.

This chain joins TRBV7-9 and TRBJ2-3, with D possibly matching TRBD2 (7 bases). From germline, CDR1 is SEHNR and CDR2 FQNEAQ (reference sequence). V lost 3 bases and J 6 bases, leaving 13 bases between the germline ends. The CDR3 covers 14 residues. The CDR3 reads CASSFGGAFDTQYF. For the CDR3, the DNA is TGTGCCAGCAGCTTTGGGGGGGCGTTCGATACGCAGTATTTT.

This chain uses TRBV13 with TRBJ2-1; tentatively, D is TRBD1 (7 bases). Germline CDR1 reads PRHDT; CDR2 reads FYEKMQ (reference sequence). This CDR3 is built from 15 residues. Trimming pared 0 bases from V and 6 bases from J, leaving 12 bases between. The CDR3 here is CASSLGRGRTNEQFF. CDR3 nucleotides: TGTGCCAGCAGCTTAGGCAGGGGGAGGACCAATGAGCAGTTCTTC.

This rearrangement joins TRBV3-1 (or the pseudogene TRBV3-2) to TRBJ2-2; no reliable D call. CDR1 LGHDT and CDR2 YNNKEL come from the germline V gene (reference sequence). The length of the CDR3 is 16 residues. With 6 bases removed from V and 3 bases from J, the gap between germline ends came to 17 bases. CDR3 sequence reads: CASRLDLGLYTGELFF. The DNA for the CDR3 is TGTGCCAGCAGGTTGGACCTGGGGTTATACACCGGGGAGCTGTTTTTT.

The rearrangement joins TRBV5-5 to TRBJ1-1, with D possibly being TRBD1 (5 bases). V was clipped by 2 bases and J by 0 bases, with 14 bases between them. The CDR3 length is 16 residues. CDR1 and CDR2 (germline): SGHKS, YYEKEE (reference sequence). The CDR3 loop reads CASSFRGNTMNTEAFF. The CDR3 region has the DNA TGTGCCAGCAGCTTTCGGGGGAATACCATGAACACTGAAGCTTTCTTT. Variable domain in full (rest from reference TRBV5-5 and TRBJ1-1): DAGVTQSPTHLIKTRGQQVTLRCSPISGHKSVSWYQQVLGQGPQFIFQYYEKEERGRGNFPDRFSARQFPNYSSELNVNALLLGDSALYLCASSFRGNTMNTEAFFGQGTRLTVV.